This entry lists 12 T cell receptor beta chains sequenced from one sample in a study of T cell repertoires in cytomegalovirus infection (dated by TCRdb to between 2018 and 2021). These reads were obtained on an Illumina HiSeq 1500. In TCRdb, the public reads were trimmed at Q25 with fastp and aligned with MiXCR, with productive beta chains retained. Entries that share a CDR3 protein sequence are merged under the most common genes and DNA. The sample table lists approximately 500,000 distinct CDR3 sequences, about 26% of them with a count of one. The ten largest clones represent roughly 13% of the sample. The sample comprised PBMCs. These receptors came from a human donor in good health (CMV status not recorded). Some clones in this sample may be carry-over from other donors' samples.

This clonotype was seen a few times. This chain uses TRBV7-2 with TRBJ2-3; D call uncertain. V lost 0 bases and J lost 0, with 7 bases in between. The germline CDR1 and CDR2 sequences are SGHTA and FQGNSA. CDR3 length: 15 residues. In nucleotides, the CDR3 is TGTGCCAGCAGCTTAGCGGAGACCAGCACAGATACGCAGTATTTT. It is translated as CASSLAETSTDTQYF.

This sequence joins TRBV12-3 or TRBV12-4 and TRBJ1-5; D call uncertain. V lost 7 bases, J lost 0 bases, and 10 bases lay in between. The CDR3 contains 14 residues. Here the CDR3 DNA reads TGTGCCAGCACCCTAAGACATAGCAATCAGCCCCAGCATTTT. As protein: CASTLRHSNQPQHF.

The V and J genes are TRBV28 and TRBJ1-1, with no clear D. The germline V gene encodes CDR1 MDHEN and CDR2 SYDVKM. This CDR3 has 12 amino acids. Trimming removed 2 bases from V and 8 bases from J, with 9 bases in between. The CDR3: CASSLIGYEAFF. For the CDR3, the DNA is TGTGCCAGCAGTTTAATCGGATACGAAGCTTTCTTT.

Only a few counts were recorded for this clonotype. This sequence joins TRBV11-2 and TRBJ2-1; possible D gene TRBD2, 7 bases. Germline V lookup: CDR1 SGHAT, CDR2 FQNNGV. The CDR3 is made up of 14 amino acids. The V and J ends lost 5 bases and 9 bases respectively, with 17 bases between them. CDR3 DNA: TGTGCCAGCAGCCCCTACACGGCGGGGGCTGAGCAGTTCTTC. It translates to CASSPYTAGAEQFF.

This clonotype appeared a few times. CDR3 in amino acids: CASSSFVAFRSGANVLTF. The CDR3 coding sequence is TGTGCCAGCAGCTCCTTTGTGGCCTTCCGGTCTGGGGCCAACGTCCTGACTTTC. The rearrangement uses TRBV27 and TRBJ2-6; D is unresolved. Germline CDR1 reads MNHEY; CDR2 reads SMNVEV (reference sequence). Trimming shortened V by 6 bases and J by 1 base, and 19 bases separated the two germline ends. CDR3 size: 18 residues.

The table lists this clonotype with a few counts. J is TRBJ1-6 and V is TRBV7-9; 7 bases line up with TRBD1. The V gene end was trimmed by 5 bases and the J gene end by 12 bases; junction bases not matched to a gene: 7. The CDR3 totals 13 residues. In germline, CDR1 is SEHNR, CDR2 FQNEAQ (reference sequence). In nucleotides, the CDR3 is TGTGCCAGCAGCACCTCCAGGGGGGAACCCCTCCACTTT. The encoded protein is CASSTSRGEPLHF.

Comment on this clonotype: A read error may explain this, as a much larger clone is one base away. Here the CDR3 omits its conserved ending phenylalanine or tryptophan, so a read error is the likely source. V usage is TRBV7-2 and J usage is TRBJ2-5; TRBD2 matches 8 bases. Germline CDR1 and CDR2: SGHTA and FQGNSA. The V and J ends lost 6 bases and 0 bases, in that order; junction bases with no gene match: 6. The CDR3 extends over 15 amino acids. CDR3 region: CASSFIAGYQETQYY. CDR3 nucleotide sequence: TGTGCCAGCAGTTTCATAGCGGGATACCAAGAGACCCAGTACTAC.

Details on this clonotype: A single base separates this from a much larger clone, so it may be a read error. The chain recombines TRBV6-1 with TRBJ1-1, with unresolved D. With 5 bases removed from V and 2 bases from J, the gap between germline ends came to 9 bases. The CDR3 contains 13 residues. In germline, CDR1 is MNHNS, CDR2 SASEGT. The CDR3 loop reads CASSNGFNTEAFF. The CDR3 DNA is TGTGCCAGCAGTAACGGCTTTAACACTGAAGCTTTCTTT.

The chain is built from TRBV7-3 and TRBJ2-5; 11 bases align to TRBD2. The CDR3 loop spans 15 amino acids. Trimming at V came to 3 bases and at J to 2 bases, leaving 2 bases not matched to a gene. Germline V gene data show CDR1 as SGHTA and CDR2 as FQGTGA. The CDR3 bases are TGTGCCAGCAGCTTTGGACTAGCGGGTCAAGAGACCCAGTACTTC. It encodes CASSFGLAGQETQYF.

V and J are TRBV12-3 or TRBV12-4 and TRBJ2-3; tentatively, D is TRBD2 (6 bases). V dropped 5 bases and J dropped 2 bases, with 17 bases sitting between them. The CDR3 contains 16 residues. Here the CDR3 DNA reads TGTGCCAGCAGTCCCATATGGGGCGGGAACACAGATACGCAGTATTTT. Protein product: CASSPIWGGNTDTQYF.

This clonotype was seen more than once but under ten times. The chain is built from TRBV6-1 and TRBJ2-5; 15 bases map to TRBD2. V was clipped by 2 bases and J by 5 bases; unmatched bases: 3. CDR3 size: 16 residues. The germline gives CDR1 MNHNS, CDR2 SASEGT. The CDR3 DNA follows: TGTGCCAGCAGTGAAATGGGACTAGCGGGGGGTGAGACCCAGTACTTC. Translating it yields CASSEMGLAGGETQYF.

This clonotype was counted a few times. The chain couples TRBV10-3 to TRBJ2-1; either TRBD1 or TRBD2 may fit D (5 bases each). Trimming cost V 0 bases and J 5 bases, with 5 bases left between them. CDR1 and CDR2 from the germline V gene are ENHRY and SYGVKD. The CDR3 length is 13 residues. The CDR3 reads CAISESGDNEQFF. As DNA, the CDR3 is TGTGCCATCAGTGAGTCGGGGGACAATGAGCAGTTCTTC.